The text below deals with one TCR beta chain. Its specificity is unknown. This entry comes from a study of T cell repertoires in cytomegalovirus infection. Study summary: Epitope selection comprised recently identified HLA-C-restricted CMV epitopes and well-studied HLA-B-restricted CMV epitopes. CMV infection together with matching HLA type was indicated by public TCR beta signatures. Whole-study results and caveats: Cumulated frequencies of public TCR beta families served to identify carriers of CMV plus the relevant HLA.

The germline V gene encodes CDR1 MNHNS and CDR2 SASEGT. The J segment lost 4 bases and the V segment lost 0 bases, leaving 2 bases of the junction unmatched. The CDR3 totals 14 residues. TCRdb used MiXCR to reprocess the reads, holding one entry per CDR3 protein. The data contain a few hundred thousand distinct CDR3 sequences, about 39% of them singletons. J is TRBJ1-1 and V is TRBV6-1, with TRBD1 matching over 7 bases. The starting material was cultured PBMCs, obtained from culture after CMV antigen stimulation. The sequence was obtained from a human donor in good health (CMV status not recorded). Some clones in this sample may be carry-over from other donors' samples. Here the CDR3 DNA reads TGTGCCAGCAGTGAAGCTGACAGGGTCACTGAAGCTTTCTTT. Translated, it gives CASSEADRVTEAFF.